The rows below give T cell receptor beta chains drawn from one sample of a study of Ad26.COV2.S vaccination and SARS-CoV-2 variants. Measured with immunoSEQ multiplex PCR; TCRdb has only the in-frame clones, and not every one. The table shows some 500,000 clones, with roughly 89% occurring only once. The sequenced sample was peripheral blood, obtained in a trial of Ad26.COV2.S vaccine versus placebo. These receptors all stem from a person between 18 and 59 years old who received the Ad26.COV2.S COVID-19 vaccine or a placebo. Both conserved end residues are part of each CDR3. A D gene is named only where the DNA matches it firmly. Clone sizes are given selectively: once, few, many, or a class where the clone is expanded.

v_gene	abundance	j_gene	len	d_gene	CDR3nt	CDR3aa
TRBV27	.	TRBJ1-6	12	.	TGTGCCAGCAGTTTTCGGGGATCACCCCTCCACTTT	CASSFRGSPLHF
TRBV10-3	.	TRBJ1-1	13	.	TGTGCCATACGACCTGCAGGTCGAACTGAAGCTTTCTTT	CAIRPAGRTEAFF
TRBV4-3	once	TRBJ2-3	18	.	TGCGCCAGCAGCCAAGATTATTCATTCGGGAGAGCGGCAGATACGCAGTATTTT	CASSQDYSFGRAADTQYF
TRBV27	.	TRBJ2-7	14	TRBD1	TGTGCCAGCGGTACCGGGACAGGGCTATACGAGCAGTACTTC	CASGTGTGLYEQYF
TRBV7-2	once	TRBJ2-4	15	TRBD2	TGTGCCAGCAGCTTAGAGGCGGGGGGGCCCAACATTCAGTACTTC	CASSLEAGGPNIQYF
TRBV15	.	TRBJ2-3	15	.	TGTGCCACCGCCCGAGGGAGCGCTAGCACAGATACGCAGTATTTT	CATARGSASTDTQYF
TRBV5-6	.	TRBJ1-2	13	.	TGTGCCAGCAGCTTGCGGGGGGCGCCTGGCTACACCTTC	CASSLRGAPGYTF
TRBV5-5	.	TRBJ1-4	16	.	TGTGCCAGCAGCGTGGACCCTCCGGTGTCTAATGAAAAACTGTTTTTT	CASSVDPPVSNEKLFF
TRBV4-1	.	TRBJ1-5	17	.	TGCGCCAGCAGCCAAGATCAGTTAGGGTGGGGTAAACAACCCCAGCATTTT	CASSQDQLGWGKQPQHF
TRBV29-1	.	TRBJ2-1	16	.	TGCAGCGCCGAACCCGTTGGAGGGGCGTCCTACAATGAGCAGTTCTTC	CSAEPVGGASYNEQFF
TRBV7-8	.	TRBJ2-1	13	.	TGTGCCAGCAGCTGGACCGTCTACAATGAGCAGTTCTTC	CASSWTVYNEQFF
TRBV27	.	TRBJ1-1	14	.	TGTGCCAGCAGCCCGCCAAAGCCCGACACTGAAGCTTTCTTT	CASSPPKPDTEAFF
TRBV7-2	.	TRBJ2-3	14	TRBD2	TGTGCCAGCAGCGTAAACCTAGCGGGAGATACGCAGTATTTT	CASSVNLAGDTQYF
TRBV21-1	.	TRBJ2-3	15	.	TGTGCCAGCAGCAAGCGGACAGGGGAGGGAGATACGCAGTATTTT	CASSKRTGEGDTQYF
TRBV9	.	TRBJ1-4	16	TRBD1	TGTGCCAGCAGCGCACAGGGGAGTGGAACTAATGAAAAACTGTTTTTT	CASSAQGSGTNEKLFF
TRBV19	.	TRBJ2-6	17	TRBD2	TGTGCCAGTCTCAGCGGGGGGACCTTCTCTGGGGCCAACGTCCTGACTTTC	CASLSGGTFSGANVLTF
TRBV7-6	.	TRBJ1-1	12	.	TGTGCCAGCAGCTTAGCCGGAGGGGAAGCTTTCTTT	CASSLAGGEAFF
TRBV28	.	TRBJ1-3	14	TRBD1	TGTGCCAGCAGGTGGACAGGGCCTGGAAACACCATATATTTT	CASRWTGPGNTIYF
TRBV28	.	TRBJ2-2	15	TRBD2	TGTGCCAGCTCCATAGCGGGGGGGCGCACCGGGGAGCTGTTTTTT	CASSIAGGRTGELFF
TRBV18	.	TRBJ2-1	12	.	TGTGCCAGCTCGCAGCAGGGCAATGAGCAGTTCTTC	CASSQQGNEQFF
TRBV12-3/TRBV12-4	.	TRBJ1-5	12	TRBD1	TGTGCCAGCAGCACAGGGGGCCAGCCCCAGCATTTT	CASSTGGQPQHF
TRBV5-4	.	TRBJ1-1	16	.	TGTGCCAGCAGGATGGGGGGGTATAGCAGCGAGACTGAAGCTTTCTTT	CASRMGGYSSETEAFF
TRBV5-1	.	TRBJ1-3	17	TRBD1	TGCGCCAGCAGCTTGGGGACAGGGGGCGCCTATGGAAACACCATATATTTT	CASSLGTGGAYGNTIYF
TRBV15	.	TRBJ2-1	13	.	TGTGCCACCAGCGGCAGGGGCTATACTGAGCAGTTCTTC	CATSGRGYTEQFF